The 14 T cell receptor beta chains below all came from one sample that was sequenced in a study of blood T cell repertoires in COVID-19. Sequencing used immunoSEQ multiplex PCR; TCRdb keeps in-frame clones, though not all of them. Here the sample spans about 54,000 clones, 88% being singletons. The material sequenced was peripheral blood. These receptors were taken from a human donor in a cohort sampled during active COVID-19.

The rearrangement uses TRBV7-6 and TRBJ1-3; 11 nucleotides align to TRBD1. Germline loops: CDR1 SGHVS, CDR2 FNYEAQ. The trim removed 0 bases at V and 3 bases at J, leaving 13 bases unmatched. The CDR3 runs to 20 residues. The DNA for the CDR3 is TGTGCCAGCAGCTTAGCCCCGGGACAGGGGGGACAGATACGTGGAAACACCATATATTTT. Its protein product is CASSLAPGQGGQIRGNTIYF.

This sequence joins TRBV25-1 and TRBJ1-1; TRBD1 agrees at 10 bases. CDR1 is MGHDK and CDR2 is SYGVNS in the germline V gene. V lost 5 bases and J lost 3; bases outside the gene matches: 6. The CDR3 covers 15 residues. The CDR3 nucleotides are TGTGCCAGCAGTCCGAGGGGGACAGGGGACACTGAAGCTTTCTTT. Its protein is CASSPRGTGDTEAFF.

This chain joins TRBV6-5 and TRBJ2-5; 8 nucleotides match TRBD1. V shed 6 bases and J 5 bases; nucleotides not matched to a gene: 5. This CDR3 is 13 amino acids long. The germline V gene has CDR1 MNHEY and CDR2 SVGAGI. The CDR3 region has the DNA TGTGCCAGCAGGACCCCAGGGGGCGAGACCCAGTACTTC. Protein product: CASRTPGGETQYF.

V and J are TRBV7-8 and TRBJ2-3; a possible D gene is TRBD2 (7 bases). Germline V gene data show CDR1 as SGHVS and CDR2 as FQNEAQ. The CDR3 runs to 15 residues. Trimming pared 6 bases from V and 6 bases from J, leaving 19 bases between. The CDR3 sequence is CASRDLGGRGDTQYF. Written as DNA, the CDR3 is TGTGCCAGCAGAGACCTTGGGGGGAGGGGGGATACGCAGTATTTT.

The rearrangement joins TRBV7-2 to TRBJ1-2; no reliable D call. Trimming cost V 0 bases and J 8 bases, with 10 bases left between them. CDR3 length equals 13 residues. Germline V gene data show CDR1 as SGHTA and CDR2 as FQGNSA. The CDR3 reads CASSLARVTGYTF. CDR3 nucleotide sequence: TGTGCCAGCAGCTTAGCGAGGGTCACGGGCTACACCTTC.

The J gene is TRBJ2-3, the V gene TRBV2; TRBD2 matches 7 bases. CDR3 size: 13 residues. V shed 3 bases, J shed 6 bases, and the junction held 3 bases outside the gene matches. Germline lookup yields CDR1 SNHLY and CDR2 FYNNEI. The CDR3 here is CASSDGGKDTQYF. CDR3 nucleotides: TGTGCCAGCAGTGACGGGGGGAAGGATACGCAGTATTTT.

Only one count was recorded for this clone. J is TRBJ1-2 and V is TRBV6-5; TRBD1 matches at 7 bases. J was trimmed by 9 bases and V by 6 bases; bases with no gene match: 10. This CDR3 comprises 13 residues. Germline-derived CDR1 and CDR2 are MNHEY and SVGAGI. CDR3 residues: CASSSTGNHRYTF. CDR3 bases: TGTGCCAGCAGCTCGACAGGGAACCATCGCTACACCTTC.

This rearrangement joins TRBV14 to TRBJ2-7; tentative D call: TRBD1 (5 bases). Germline V gene lookup returns CDR1 SGHDN and CDR2 FVKESK. With 1 base removed from V and 5 bases from J, the gap between germline ends came to 9 bases. The CDR3 loop spans 13 amino acids. The CDR3 bases are TGTGCCAGCAGCCAAGTAAGCAGGGACGAGCAGTACTTC. Its protein is CASSQVSRDEQYF.

This clone came up once. This chain connects TRBV24-1 to TRBJ1-3, with 7 bases aligning to TRBD1. J gave up 0 bases and V 9 bases, and 4 bases lay outside the gene matches. In germline, CDR1 is KGHDR, CDR2 SFDVKD. The CDR3 is made up of 14 amino acids. The CDR3 DNA reads as TGTGCCACCCCCAGGGGGGTCTCTGGAAACACCATATATTTT. It translates to CATPRGVSGNTIYF.

This chain connects TRBV3-1 (or the pseudogene TRBV3-2) to TRBJ1-6; D is perhaps TRBD1 (6 bases). There are 14 residues in the CDR3. Germline V gene lookup returns CDR1 LGHDT and CDR2 YNNKEL (reference sequence). V lost 0 bases to trimming and J lost 11 bases, with 11 bases between them. The DNA of the CDR3 is TGTGCCAGCAGCCAAGAAGCCAGGGGTACACCCCTCCACTTT. It yields the protein CASSQEARGTPLHF.

This rearrangement joins TRBV19 to TRBJ2-3; 7 nucleotides align to TRBD1. This CDR3 spans 15 amino acids. Germline values: CDR1 LNHDA, CDR2 SQIVND (reference sequence). The V gene end was trimmed by 1 base and the J gene end by 3 bases; junction bases not matched to a gene: 4. For the CDR3, the DNA is TGTGCCAGTAGTATAGGGGGACAGTGGACAGATACGCAGTATTTT. The encoded protein is CASSIGGQWTDTQYF.

CDR3 nucleotide sequence: TGCGCCAGCAGCCCGGAGGGGACGGCAGCCTCTGGAAACACCATATATTTT. This gives the protein CASSPEGTAASGNTIYF. This chain joins TRBV5-1 and TRBJ1-3; TRBD1 is a possible D gene (5 bases). Germline values: CDR1 SGHRS, CDR2 YFSETQ. V gave up 4 bases and J gave up 0 bases, with 17 bases separating them. The length of the CDR3 is 17 residues.

The chain links TRBV18 to TRBJ2-5; D not resolved. Trimming stripped 6 bases from V and 2 bases from J, with 10 bases between. The length of the CDR3 is 13 residues. In germline, CDR1 is KGHSH, CDR2 LQKENI. This CDR3 reads CASSESLQETQYF. The CDR3 DNA reads as TGTGCCAGCTCGGAGTCCTTACAAGAGACCCAGTACTTC.

V and J are TRBV6-6 and TRBJ1-2; D not certain. The CDR3 contains 12 residues. Trimming removed 6 bases from V and 4 bases from J, with 9 bases in between. CDR1 is MNHNY and CDR2 is SVGAGI in the germline V gene (reference sequence). The CDR3 DNA reads TGTGCCAGCAGAATAGCCGGCTATGGCTACACCTTC. Translating gives CASRIAGYGYTF.